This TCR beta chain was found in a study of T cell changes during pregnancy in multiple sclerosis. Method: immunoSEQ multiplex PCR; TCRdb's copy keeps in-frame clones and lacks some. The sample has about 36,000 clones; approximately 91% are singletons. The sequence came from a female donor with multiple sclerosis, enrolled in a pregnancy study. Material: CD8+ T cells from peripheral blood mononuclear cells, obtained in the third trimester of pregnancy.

CDR3 sequence reads: CASSLSTGSQPQHF. CDR3 coding DNA: TGTGCCAGCAGTTTATCAACAGGGAGCCAGCCCCAGCATTTT. The chain joins TRBV27 to TRBJ1-5; TRBD1 might be the D (6 bases). CDR3 length equals 14 residues. The germline CDR1 and CDR2 sequences are MNHEY and SMNVEV (reference sequence). V dropped 0 bases and J dropped 7 bases, with 10 bases sitting between them.